The 3 T cell receptor beta chains given below trace back to one sample, sequenced in a study. TCRdb ran MiXCR on the RT-PCR reads and lists one entry per CDR3 protein. The sample shows 650,000 to 800,000 distinct CDR3 sequences, approximately 15% of them seen only once. The sequencing sample was made of memory CD4+ T cells from blood. The origin of the receptors is a female donor in good health, serving as a healthy control.

This clonotype was recorded once. The chain employs TRBV28 and TRBJ2-7, with D unresolved. Per the germline V gene, CDR1 is MDHEN and CDR2 is SYDVKM. V lost 5 bases and J 5 bases, leaving 13 bases between the germline ends. The CDR3 has 13 amino acids. CDR3 region: CASSDITRDEQYF. For the CDR3, the DNA is TGTGCCAGCAGTGACATAACTCGGGACGAGCAGTACTTC.

This clonotype appeared many times. The chain uses TRBV4-3 and TRBJ1-4; tentatively, D is TRBD1 (6 bases). Trimming pared 0 bases from V and 8 bases from J, leaving 16 bases between. CDR3 length: 16 amino acids. Germline V gene sequence: CDR1 LGHNA, CDR2 YSLEER. CDR3 in amino acids: CASSQDVATGKEKLFF. The CDR3 coding sequence is TGCGCCAGCAGCCAAGATGTGGCTACAGGGAAAGAAAAACTGTTTTTT.

V is TRBV6-2 or TRBV6-3 and J is TRBJ2-1; TRBD1 matches 7 bases. This CDR3 region has 13 residues. V shed 4 bases and J 6 bases; nucleotides not matched to a gene: 3. Germline values: CDR1 MNHEY, CDR2 SVGEGT. CDR3 DNA: TGTGCCAGCAGTTGGGGACAGATCAATGAGCAGTTCTTC. This sequence encodes CASSWGQINEQFF.